This T cell receptor beta chain was sequenced during a study of shared clonotypes between healthy human individuals. The CDR3 covers 15 residues. Germline CDR1 is MDHEN and CDR2 is SYDVKM. The V segment lost 6 bases and the J segment 4 bases; nucleotides outside the gene matches: 11. CD45RO negativity and positive selection for CCR7 defined naive CD8 cells, a population that excluded terminally differentiated effector memory CD45RA+ cells. Assay used: immunoSEQ multiplex PCR; TCRdb lists only in-frame clones, some missing. The table has approximately 2,200,000 clones, 90% to 95% seen once. This clonotype originated in a man in his late teens or twenties in good health. Some clones in this sample may be carry-over from other donors' samples. This sequence joins TRBV28 and TRBJ2-7, with TRBD1 matching over 8 bases. Sequencing was carried out using naive CD8+ T cells from PBMCs. This chain's CDR3 is CASRGRGTGVYEQYF. CDR3 in DNA: TGTGCCAGCAGGGGTCGGGGGACAGGTGTGTACGAGCAGTACTTC.